This T cell receptor (beta chain) was documented in a study of T cell responses to AZD1222 COVID-19 vaccine (dated by TCRdb to the early 2020s). About the study as a whole: TCR sequencing covered fewer than 250 trial participants: nearly 210 given two doses of AZD1222 and 26 given two doses of MenACWY control vaccine. Enrollment into the trials was organized by age into subgroups of 18-55, 56-69 and 70-plus years, and those subgroups contained roughly 150, 30 and 60 TCR-sequenced participants, respectively.

The CDR3 regions of human TCRbeta chains were analyzed by immunosequencing. Regarding the original processing steps: Repertoire TCRs were matched against a reference library of SARS-CoV-2-specific TCRs generated with the MIRA antigen-specificity platform. Breadth was defined as the fraction of unique TCRs that were SARS-CoV-2-associated, and depth was defined as the fraction of total T cells that were SARS-CoV-2-associated. Using the MIRA data, each spike-specific TCR was mapped to the spike region that the TCR reacts to and placed in a CD4 or CD8 class. Log10-transformed breadth and depth values were compared by one-way ANOVA with Sidak's multiple comparisons tests. Not all clones reach the TCRdb copy of this immuneACCESS table, which keeps in-frame sequences only. Checked studies attribute under half of the gap to unresolved V genes and leave the rest unexplained. That table gives V, J and clone size, and the DNA gave D and trimming. The sample table holds about 78,000 clones, of which 85% to 90% were seen once. Under 1.5% of the sample is taken by the ten largest.

V was cut back by 1 base and J by 0 bases, leaving a gap of 21 bases between them. There are 19 amino acids in the CDR3, from cysteine to phenylalanine inclusive. Left in the record is the CDR3 DNA by itself, 57 bases read in frame from the first base. The germline V gene (reference sequence) provides CDR1 SEHNR and CDR2 FQNEAQ. General study outcomes and caveats: Epitopes outside the regions mutated in the B.1.351 and B.1.1.7 variants were reportedly recognized by nearly half of the unique spike-specific TCRs. Because no samples from the day 14 peak response were available, repertoires could be characterized only after the peak T cell response. Spike-specific TCR breadth and depth rose significantly after two AZD1222 doses compared with day 0 and with MenACWY recipients. Conclusions about previously exposed vaccinees were limited because only six AZD1222 recipients were SARS-CoV-2 seropositive at baseline. Most participants were white British and females outnumbered males, and the authors suggested that clonal diversity may have been underestimated. The 56-69-year group was small, and its depth increase did not reach significance, likely because of low power. Vaccine-associated CD4 TCRs spanned the whole spike protein, with dominant responses in regions 160-218 and 743-854.

Read against the paper, the sample's time point label means: about 28 days (+/-7) after the second vaccine dose. AZD1222 recipients with second doses at about 4 weeks or about 12 weeks were pooled, because spike-specific TCR depth and breadth did not differ between schedules. The vaccinee samples were drawn from two UK trials, COV001 and COV002, one of which was a single-blind randomized controlled phase 2/3 trial testing AZD1222 (ChAdOx1 nCoV-19) in healthy adults. For TCRbeta chain sequencing, PBMC samples were collected from trial participants at day 0 and at day 28 after the second dose. A remark on this clone: The antigen this receptor binds is unknown. One base away there is no much larger clone; base qualities are not given.

This TCR came from an adult who received the AZD1222 COVID-19 vaccine. The specimen comprised peripheral blood, sampled 28 days after the second AZD1222 dose. Recombination connected TRBV7-9 to TRBJ1-1, with an unclear D gene assignment. The DNA sequence reads TGTGCCAGCAGCTTAGGAGACCAGATCTTCGCAGGAGTGAACACTGAAGCTTTCTTT. This yields the protein CASSLGDQIFAGVNTEAFF.